The 15 T cell receptor beta chains below all came from one sample that was sequenced in a study of identical twins. Each CDR3 protein gets one entry after TCRdb re-called the 5' RACE reads with MiXCR. The top ten clones hold under 0.35% of a sample with 1.5 million to 2 million distinct CDR3 sequences, about 31% of them seen once. Sequenced material: cord blood. The receptor source for this set is a newborn girl in good health.

V usage is TRBV20-1 and J usage is TRBJ2-2; 10 nucleotides match TRBD2. Unmatched junction bases numbered 8, after V lost 1 base and J lost 6 bases. CDR1 is DFQATT and CDR2 is SNEGSKA in the germline V gene (reference sequence). CDR3 length: 16 residues. CDR3 nucleotide sequence: TGCAGTGCTAGAGTGGGACTAGCGAAAAACTCCGGGGAGCTGTTTTTT. This sequence encodes CSARVGLAKNSGELFF.

Notes on this clonotype: At one end, the junction sequence differs from germline, possibly due to a read error. The rearrangement links TRBV7-8 to TRBJ2-7; 8 nucleotides line up with TRBD2. From germline, CDR1 is SGHVS and CDR2 FQNEAQ. The CDR3 is 16 amino acids. The CDR3 loop is CDSSLDGSGSSYEQYF. CDR3 bases: TGTGACAGCAGCTTAGATGGGAGCGGGAGCTCCTACGAGCAGTACTTC.

V and J are TRBV20-1 and TRBJ2-5, with D maybe TRBD2 (6 bases). V was trimmed by 6 bases and J by 1 base, leaving 12 bases between them. This CDR3 region has 13 residues. Germline CDR1 is DFQATT and CDR2 is SNEGSKA (reference sequence). CDR3 in DNA: TGCAGTGCCCCCGGGACTTTCCAAGAGACCCAGTACTTC. Residues: CSAPGTFQETQYF.

The table lists this clonotype with a few counts. V usage is TRBV25-1 and J usage is TRBJ2-4; 8 bases agree with TRBD1. The CDR3 totals 17 residues. V gave up 4 bases and J gave up 2 bases; unmatched junction bases: 10. Germline V gene data show CDR1 as MGHDK and CDR2 as SYGVNS. CDR3 residues: CASSGPTGELPKNIQYF. Here the CDR3 DNA reads TGTGCCAGCAGTGGTCCGACAGGGGAACTCCCCAAAAACATTCAGTACTTC.

This clonotype has only one observation. This chain links TRBV4-1 with TRBJ2-3; D is uncertain. Trimming took 1 base from V and 7 from J, leaving 15 bases between them. Germline V gene data show CDR1 as MGHRA and CDR2 as YSYEKL. This CDR3 region has 15 residues. CDR3 sequence reads: CASSQGPAVGNTQYF. In nucleotides, the CDR3 is TGCGCCAGCAGCCAAGGACCGGCGGTCGGAAATACGCAGTATTTT.

The chain carries TRBV29-1 and TRBJ1-2; D unclear. The CDR3 consists of 12 residues. Germline V gene data show CDR1 as SQVTM and CDR2 as ANQGSEA. V dropped 1 base and J dropped 7 bases, with 10 bases sitting between them. CDR3 sequence reads: CSVEAGISGYTF. CDR3 nucleotides: TGCAGCGTTGAAGCGGGTATCAGTGGCTACACCTTC. The full variable domain, completed using reference TRBV29-1 and TRBJ1-2, is SAVISQKPSRDICQRGTSLTIQCQVDSQVTMMFWYRQQPGQSLTLIATANQGSEATYESGFVIDKFPISRPNLTFSTLTVSNMSPEDSSIYLCSVEAGISGYTFGSGTRLTVV.

This clonotype was counted at least ten times. This chain uses TRBV7-2 with TRBJ2-4; 10 bases are a match to TRBD2. With V trimmed by 3 bases and J by 0 bases, 2 bases remained unmatched. This CDR3 spans 16 amino acids. Germline-derived CDR1 and CDR2 are SGHTA and FQGNSA. Here the CDR3 DNA reads TGTGCCAGCAGCTTTAGCGGGGGGCTAGCCAAAAACATTCAGTACTTC. Encoded protein: CASSFSGGLAKNIQYF.

This chain uses TRBV5-4 with TRBJ1-1; D possibly corresponds to TRBD1 (6 bases). V was trimmed by 4 bases and J by 1 base, leaving 14 bases between them. Per germline, CDR1 SGHNT and CDR2 YYREEE (reference sequence). This CDR3 has 15 residues. CDR3 sequence reads: CASSSLGDTNTEAFF. The DNA of the CDR3 is TGTGCCAGCAGCAGCTTGGGGGACACGAACACTGAAGCTTTCTTT.

V gene TRBV28 combines with J gene TRBJ1-2, with no clear D. The V and J ends lost 1 base and 6 bases respectively, with 15 bases between them. The germline CDR1 and CDR2 sequences are MDHEN and SYDVKM. The CDR3 runs to 15 residues. Here the CDR3 DNA reads TGTGCCAGCAGTTTATATGAGGGATTAAGGAATGGCTACACCTTC. Residues: CASSLYEGLRNGYTF.

A few counts support this clonotype. The chain couples TRBV29-1 to TRBJ2-2; tentatively, D is TRBD1 (6 bases). Per the germline V gene, CDR1 is SQVTM and CDR2 is ANQGSEA. The CDR3 runs 17 residues. The V end lost 0 bases, the J end lost 6 bases, and 20 bases lay between the germline ends. The CDR3 nucleotides read TGCAGCGTTGAAGATCTTCACGGGACACATAAGCCCGGGGAGCTGTTTTTT. It codes for CSVEDLHGTHKPGELFF.

Concerning this clonotype itself: The junction and the germline gene differ at one end; a read error may be behind it. The gene calls are TRBV3-1 and TRBJ2-5; tentatively, D is TRBD2 (5 bases). The V gene's germline CDR1 is LGHDT and CDR2 YNNKEL (reference sequence). The CDR3 runs 15 residues. This chain's CDR3 is CASSQEGLAQETQYF. The CDR3 DNA reads TGCGCCAGCAGCCAAGAAGGCCTAGCTCAAGAGACCCAGTACTTC.

For this clonotype: This may stem from a read error, because a much larger clone lies one nucleotide away. V usage is TRBV5-1 and J usage is TRBJ2-1, with 8 bases that match TRBD2. The J call is in doubt because the DNA end fits TRBJ2-7 better. CDR3 length: 16 residues. Germline V lookup: CDR1 SGHRS, CDR2 YFSETQ. The CDR3 nucleotides read TGCGCCAGCAGTTACACCGGGACTAGTAACTACAATGAGCAGTACTTC. This encodes CASSYTGTSNYNEQYF.

The rearrangement uses TRBV4-1 and TRBJ2-3; 7 bases fit TRBD2. Germline-derived CDR1 and CDR2 are MGHRA and YSYEKL. This CDR3 is built from 19 residues. V lost 3 bases and J lost 2; bases outside the gene matches: 17. Here the CDR3 DNA reads TGCGCCAGCAGCCACCACCCCTTTCCCACTAGCGAGGACACAGATACGCAGTATTTT. This sequence encodes CASSHHPFPTSEDTDTQYF.

This clonotype was seen a few times. This chain uses TRBV20-1 with TRBJ2-3, with TRBD2 matching 9 bases. The CDR3 is 15 amino acids. Losses at the gene ends were 3 bases for V and 4 bases for J; bases not matched to a gene: 8. Germline CDR1 reads DFQATT; CDR2 reads SNEGSKA (reference sequence). This CDR3 is CSARPAGGRADTQYF. The CDR3 DNA is TGCAGTGCTAGGCCCGCGGGAGGGAGGGCAGATACGCAGTATTTT.

The chain has TRBV29-1 and TRBJ1-3, with 8 positions matching TRBD1. CDR3 length: 15 residues. Losses at the gene ends were 6 bases for V and 4 bases for J; bases not matched to a gene: 11. Germline CDR1 is SQVTM and CDR2 is ANQGSEA. The CDR3 coding sequence is TGCAGCGTCGCCACCTCGACAGGGGCCGGAAACACCATATATTTT. Residues: CSVATSTGAGNTIYF.